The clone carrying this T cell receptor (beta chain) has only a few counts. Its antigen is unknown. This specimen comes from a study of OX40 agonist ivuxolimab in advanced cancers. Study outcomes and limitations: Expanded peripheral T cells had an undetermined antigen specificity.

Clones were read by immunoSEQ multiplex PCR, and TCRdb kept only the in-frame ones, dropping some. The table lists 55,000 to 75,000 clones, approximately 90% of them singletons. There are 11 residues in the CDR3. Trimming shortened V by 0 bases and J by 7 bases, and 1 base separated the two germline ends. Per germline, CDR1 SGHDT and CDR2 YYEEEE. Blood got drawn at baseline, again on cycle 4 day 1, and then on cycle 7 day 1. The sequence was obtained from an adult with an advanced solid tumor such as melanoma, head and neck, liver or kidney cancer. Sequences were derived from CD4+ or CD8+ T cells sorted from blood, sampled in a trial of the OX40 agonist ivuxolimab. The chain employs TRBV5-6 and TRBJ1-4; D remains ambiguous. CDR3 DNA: TGTGCCAGCAGCTTGGGTGAAAAACTGTTTTTT. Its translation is CASSLGEKLFF.